These T cell receptor beta chains were read from a single sample in a study of blood T cell repertoires in COVID-19. Sequenced by immunoSEQ multiplex PCR; TCRdb stores in-frame clones only, minus some. The sample records some 160,000 clones, approximately 87% being singletons. Specimen: peripheral blood. The receptors originated from a woman aged 70 to 79 with COVID-19, enrolled during active disease. Each CDR3 is given with its conserved first and last residue. D genes are given only for firm matches. Clone size is stated in some rows and not others, as once, few, many or a class when expanded.

CDR3 protein,CDR3 DNA,V gene,clone size,D gene,J gene
CASVTGGPRNQPQHF,TGTGCCAGCGTTACAGGGGGCCCCCGGAATCAGCCCCAGCATTTT,TRBV28,NA,TRBD1,TRBJ1-5
CASSTNRVEGQPQHF,TGTGCCAGCAGCACAAACAGGGTCGAAGGTCAGCCCCAGCATTTT,TRBV2,NA,NA,TRBJ1-5
CASSQGAWGRNYEQYF,TGTGCCAGCAGCCAAGGGGCGTGGGGCCGGAACTACGAGCAGTACTTC,TRBV3-1/TRBV3-2,NA,NA,TRBJ2-7
CASSPSLSGANVLTF,TGTGCCAGCAGCCCAAGCCTCTCTGGGGCCAACGTCCTGACTTTC,TRBV6-6,NA,NA,TRBJ2-6
CAWSVKGGGGTQYF,TGTGCCTGGAGTGTTAAAGGGGGGGGTGGTACGCAGTATTTT,TRBV30,NA,NA,TRBJ2-3
CASSQEIQDQPQHF,TGTGCCAGCAGCCAAGAAATTCAGGATCAGCCCCAGCATTTT,TRBV3-1/TRBV3-2,few,NA,TRBJ1-5
CASSLEEGAYEQYF,TGTGCCAGCAGTTTGGAAGAAGGGGCCTACGAGCAGTACTTC,TRBV27,NA,NA,TRBJ2-7
CASGTGDSNQPQHF,TGTGCCAGCGGGACAGGCGATAGCAATCAGCCCCAGCATTTT,TRBV3-1/TRBV3-2,NA,TRBD1,TRBJ1-5
CASSEVGGIGAAFF,TGTGCCAGCAGTGAAGTGGGAGGGATCGGGGCAGCTTTCTTT,TRBV25-1,NA,NA,TRBJ1-1
CASSQDPSPGLAGDIYNEQFF,TGTGCCAGCAGCCAAGACCCTAGCCCGGGACTAGCGGGGGATATATACAATGAGCAGTTCTTC,TRBV4-2,NA,TRBD2,TRBJ2-1
CASSLRRGSGGYTF,TGTGCCAGCAGCTTGAGGAGGGGTTCGGGTGGCTACACCTTC,TRBV5-6,NA,NA,TRBJ1-2
CASSLTRHNYEQYF,TGTGCCAGCAGCTTAACGAGACACAACTACGAGCAGTACTTC,TRBV11-2,NA,NA,TRBJ2-7
CASSLGQGPSPLHF,TGTGCCAGCAGCCTCGGACAGGGGCCTTCACCCCTCCACTTT,TRBV9,NA,TRBD1,TRBJ1-6
CASSEALEVSPLHF,TGTGCCAGCAGTGAAGCGCTCGAGGTTTCACCCCTCCACTTT,TRBV6-1,NA,NA,TRBJ1-6
CASSEWSGGPNYGYTF,TGCGCCAGCAGTGAGTGGTCCGGGGGACCTAACTATGGCTACACCTTC,TRBV10-1,NA,NA,TRBJ1-2
CHVEDTTKNTGELFF,TGTCATGTGGAAGATACTACGAAAAACACCGGGGAGCTGTTTTTT,TRBV25-1,NA,NA,TRBJ2-2
CASSLRPGQGIDGYTF,TGTGCTAGCAGCTTAAGGCCGGGACAGGGGATAGATGGCTACACCTTC,TRBV7-7,NA,TRBD1,TRBJ1-2
CASSSVNEKLFF,TGTGCCAGCAGTTCGGTAAATGAAAAACTGTTTTTT,TRBV28,NA,NA,TRBJ1-4
CASSLQGPPDTQYF,TGCGCCAGCAGCTTGCAGGGCCCCCCAGATACGCAGTATTTT,TRBV5-1,NA,NA,TRBJ2-3
CASSLEALREQFF,TGTGCCAGCAGCTTAGAAGCCCTCCGTGAGCAGTTCTTC,TRBV7-6,NA,NA,TRBJ2-1
CASSSRDKQETQYF,TGTGCCAGCAGCTCCCGGGACAAACAAGAGACCCAGTACTTC,TRBV7-6,NA,NA,TRBJ2-5
CASSSGFAGGAGYTF,TGTGCCAGCAGTTCAGGCTTCGCCGGGGGGGCTGGCTACACCTTC,TRBV6-4,NA,NA,TRBJ1-2
CASSHGAGAGGAQETQYF,TGTGCCAGCAGCCATGGGGCGGGGGCCGGGGGGGCTCAAGAGACCCAGTACTTC,TRBV4-2,NA,TRBD2,TRBJ2-5
CASSQDVRVAGGRHTQYF,TGTGCCAGCAGCCAAGATGTTAGAGTAGCGGGGGGTCGCCATACGCAGTATTTT,TRBV3-1/TRBV3-2,once,TRBD2,TRBJ2-3
CASSSGQIFMNTEAFF,TGTGCCAGCAGCTCGGGACAGATTTTCATGAACACTGAAGCTTTCTTT,TRBV5-6,NA,TRBD1,TRBJ1-1
CASRGQGNEQYF,TGCGCCAGCAGGGGACAGGGAAACGAGCAGTACTTC,TRBV5-1,NA,TRBD1,TRBJ2-7
CASMGGRRGSYEQYF,TGTGCCAGTATGGGGGGGCGGCGAGGCTCCTACGAGCAGTACTTC,TRBV19,NA,NA,TRBJ2-7
CASSLGLHTDTQYF,TGCGCCAGCAGCTTGGGACTCCACACAGATACGCAGTATTTT,TRBV5-1,NA,NA,TRBJ2-3
CATSDPGTAF,TGTGCCACCAGTGACCCCGGGACAGCGTTC,TRBV24-1,NA,TRBD1,TRBJ1-2
CASSAVPMSGEQFF,TGTGCCAGCAGCGCCGTCCCCATGAGCGGGGAGCAGTTCTTC,TRBV7-3,NA,NA,TRBJ2-1
CASRGPGGEQYF,TGTGCCAGCAGGGGCCCAGGGGGCGAGCAGTACTTC,TRBV9,NA,TRBD1,TRBJ2-7
CAWTSHFNQPQHF,TGTGCCTGGACGAGCCACTTTAATCAGCCCCAGCATTTT,TRBV30,NA,NA,TRBJ1-5
CASSYSVGQGQPQHF,TGTGCCAGCAGTTACTCGGTGGGGCAGGGACAGCCCCAGCATTTT,TRBV6-2/TRBV6-3,NA,NA,TRBJ1-5
CASSLHGAGSICNQPQHF,TGTGCCAGCAGTTTACATGGGGCCGGGTCAATTTGCAATCAGCCCCAGCATTTT,TRBV27,once,NA,TRBJ1-5
CASAGLNTEAFF,TGTGCCAGCGCAGGGTTGAACACTGAAGCTTTCTTT,TRBV18,NA,NA,TRBJ1-1
CASSLGGHEQYF,TGTGCCAGCAGCCTCGGGGGGCACGAGCAGTACTTC,TRBV3-1/TRBV3-2,NA,NA,TRBJ2-7
CAISDGRDFNEQFF,TGTGCCATCAGCGATGGGAGGGACTTCAATGAGCAGTTCTTC,TRBV10-3,NA,TRBD2,TRBJ2-1
CASSLARPGVGNQPQHF,TGTGCCAGCAGCTTGGCCCGCCCGGGGGTGGGCAATCAGCCCCAGCATTTT,TRBV5-6,NA,NA,TRBJ1-5
CASSRRIRDYNSPLHF,TGTGCCAGCAGCCGGAGGATCCGGGATTATAATTCACCCCTCCACTTT,TRBV4-2,NA,NA,TRBJ1-6
CASRTPGEDYGYTF,TGTGCCAGTAGAACACCCGGGGAGGACTATGGCTACACCTTC,TRBV19,NA,NA,TRBJ1-2
CASSPHVADADTQYF,TGTGCCAGCAGCCCCCACGTCGCAGATGCAGATACGCAGTATTTT,TRBV7-9,NA,NA,TRBJ2-3
CASSLLQLHAGEQYF,TGCGCCAGCAGCTTGTTACAACTCCACGCGGGGGAGCAGTACTTC,TRBV5-1,NA,NA,TRBJ2-7
CASSPEQGVTNYGYTF,TGTGCCAGCAGCCCCGAACAGGGGGTGACCAACTATGGCTACACCTTC,TRBV7-2,NA,TRBD1,TRBJ1-2
CASSLWTRGGNTIYF,TGTGCCAGCAGCTTGTGGACTCGTGGCGGAAACACCATATATTTT,TRBV7-9,NA,NA,TRBJ1-3
CASSQRGGRGTGELFF,TGTGCCAGCAGCCAAAGGGGGGGCCGTGGCACCGGGGAGCTGTTTTTT,TRBV3-1/TRBV3-2,NA,NA,TRBJ2-2
CASSTGLAEFF,TGTGCCAGCAGTACCGGACTAGCAGAGTTCTTC,TRBV27,NA,TRBD2,TRBJ2-1
CASSYSTRDRPGPLHF,TGTGCCAGCAGTTACTCGACCCGCGACAGACCAGGACCCCTCCACTTT,TRBV6-5,NA,NA,TRBJ1-6
CASSPEQGGSAYEQYF,TGTGCCAGCTCACCAGAACAGGGGGGGTCCGCCTACGAGCAGTACTTC,TRBV18,NA,NA,TRBJ2-7
CASSPARGGPYNEQFF,TGCGCCAGCAGCCCGGCGCGGGGAGGACCCTACAATGAGCAGTTCTTC,TRBV10-2,NA,NA,TRBJ2-1